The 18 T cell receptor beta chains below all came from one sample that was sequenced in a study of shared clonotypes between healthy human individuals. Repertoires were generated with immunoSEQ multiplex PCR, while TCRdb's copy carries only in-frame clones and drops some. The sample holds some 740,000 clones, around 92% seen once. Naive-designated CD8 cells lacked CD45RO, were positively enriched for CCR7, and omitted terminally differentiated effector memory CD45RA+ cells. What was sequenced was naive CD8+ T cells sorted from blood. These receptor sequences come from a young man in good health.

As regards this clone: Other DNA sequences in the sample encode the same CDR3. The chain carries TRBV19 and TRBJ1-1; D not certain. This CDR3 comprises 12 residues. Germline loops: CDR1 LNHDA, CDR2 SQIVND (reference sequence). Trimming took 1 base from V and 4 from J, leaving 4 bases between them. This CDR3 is CASSIGATEAFF. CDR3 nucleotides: TGTGCCAGTAGTATAGGCGCCACTGAAGCTTTCTTT.

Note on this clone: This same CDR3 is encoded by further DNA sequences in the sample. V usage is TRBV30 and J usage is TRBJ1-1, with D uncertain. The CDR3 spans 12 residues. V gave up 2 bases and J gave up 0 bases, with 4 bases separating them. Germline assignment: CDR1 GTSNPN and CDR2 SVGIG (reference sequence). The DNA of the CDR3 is TGTGCCTGGAGTCGAGTGAACACTGAAGCTTTCTTT. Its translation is CAWSRVNTEAFF.

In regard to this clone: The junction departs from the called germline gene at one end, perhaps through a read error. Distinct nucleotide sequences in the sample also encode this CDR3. CDR3 protein: CASSLGANTGELFF. The CDR3 nucleotides read TGCGCCAGCAGCTTAGGCGCGAACACCGGGGAGCTGTTTTTT. The chain links TRBV7-6 to TRBJ2-2, with D unclear. Germline loops: CDR1 SGHVS, CDR2 FNYEAQ. The CDR3 is made up of 14 amino acids.

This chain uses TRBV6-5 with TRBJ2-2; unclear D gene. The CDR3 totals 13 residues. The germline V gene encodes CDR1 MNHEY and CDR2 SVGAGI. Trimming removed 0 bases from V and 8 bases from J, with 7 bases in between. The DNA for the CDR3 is TGTGCCAGCAGTTACTCCCTGCCAGGGGAGCTGTTTTTT. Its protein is CASSYSLPGELFF.

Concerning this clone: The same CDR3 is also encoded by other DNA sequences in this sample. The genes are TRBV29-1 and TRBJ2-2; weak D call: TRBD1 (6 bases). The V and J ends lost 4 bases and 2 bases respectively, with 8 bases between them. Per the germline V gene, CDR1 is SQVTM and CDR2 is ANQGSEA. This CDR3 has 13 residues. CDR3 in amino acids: CSVGRGNTGELFF. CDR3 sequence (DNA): TGCAGCGTTGGCAGGGGTAACACCGGGGAGCTGTTTTTT.

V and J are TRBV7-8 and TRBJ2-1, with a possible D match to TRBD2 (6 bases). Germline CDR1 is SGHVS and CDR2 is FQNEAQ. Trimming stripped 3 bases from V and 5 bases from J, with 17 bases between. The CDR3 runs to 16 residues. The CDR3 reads CASSFPGLAVNNEQFF. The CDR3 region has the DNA TGTGCCAGCAGCTTCCCTGGATTAGCGGTAAACAATGAGCAGTTCTTC.

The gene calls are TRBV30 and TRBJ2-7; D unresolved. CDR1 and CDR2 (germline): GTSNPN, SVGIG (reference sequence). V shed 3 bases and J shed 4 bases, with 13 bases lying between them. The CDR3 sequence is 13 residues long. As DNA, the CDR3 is TGTGCCTGGAGGGTCAGGACGGATTACGAGCAGTACTTC. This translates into CAWRVRTDYEQYF.

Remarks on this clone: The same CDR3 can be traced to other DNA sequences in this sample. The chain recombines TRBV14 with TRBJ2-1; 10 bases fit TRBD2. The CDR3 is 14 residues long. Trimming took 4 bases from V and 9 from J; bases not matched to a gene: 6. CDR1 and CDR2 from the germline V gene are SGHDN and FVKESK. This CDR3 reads CASSLSGRAGEQFF. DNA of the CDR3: TGTGCCAGCAGCCTCAGCGGGAGGGCAGGTGAGCAGTTCTTC.

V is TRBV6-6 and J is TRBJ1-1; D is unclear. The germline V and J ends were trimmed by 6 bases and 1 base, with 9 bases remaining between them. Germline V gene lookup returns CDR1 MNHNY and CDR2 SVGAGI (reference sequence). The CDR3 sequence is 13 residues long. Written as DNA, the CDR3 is TGTGCCAGCAGCCTCCAAGAGAACACTGAAGCTTTCTTT. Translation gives CASSLQENTEAFF.

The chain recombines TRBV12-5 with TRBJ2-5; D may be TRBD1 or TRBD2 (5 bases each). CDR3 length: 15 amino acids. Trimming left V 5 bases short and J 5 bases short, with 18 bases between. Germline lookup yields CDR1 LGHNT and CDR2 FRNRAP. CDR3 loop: CASGPPGAGWETQYF. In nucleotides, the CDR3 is TGTGCTAGTGGTCCCCCTGGGGCGGGTTGGGAGACCCAGTACTTC.

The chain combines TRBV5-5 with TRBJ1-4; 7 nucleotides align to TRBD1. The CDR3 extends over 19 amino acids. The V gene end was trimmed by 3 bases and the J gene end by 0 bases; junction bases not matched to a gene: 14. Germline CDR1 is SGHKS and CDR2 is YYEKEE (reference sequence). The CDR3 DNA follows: TGTGCCAGCAGCTGGAGACAGGGATTCAATACAGCAACTAATGAAAAACTGTTTTTT. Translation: CASSWRQGFNTATNEKLFF. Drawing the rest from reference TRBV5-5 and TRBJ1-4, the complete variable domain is DAGVTQSPTHLIKTRGQQVTLRCSPISGHKSVSWYQQVLGQGPQFIFQYYEKEERGRGNFPDRFSARQFPNYSSELNVNALLLGDSALYLCASSWRQGFNTATNEKLFFGSGTQLSVL.

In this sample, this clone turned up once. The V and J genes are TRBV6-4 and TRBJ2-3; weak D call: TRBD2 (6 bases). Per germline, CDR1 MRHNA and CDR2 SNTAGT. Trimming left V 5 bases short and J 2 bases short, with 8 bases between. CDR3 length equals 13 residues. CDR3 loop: CASSREFTDTQYF. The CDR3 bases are TGTGCCAGCAGTCGGGAGTTCACAGATACGCAGTATTTT.

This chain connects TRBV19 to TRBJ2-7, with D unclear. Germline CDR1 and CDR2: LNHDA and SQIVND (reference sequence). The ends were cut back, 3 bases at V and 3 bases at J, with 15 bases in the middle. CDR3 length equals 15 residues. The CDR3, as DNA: TGTGCCAGTAGTATTATGGGCAGCACAAACTACGAGCAGTACTTC. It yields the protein CASSIMGSTNYEQYF.

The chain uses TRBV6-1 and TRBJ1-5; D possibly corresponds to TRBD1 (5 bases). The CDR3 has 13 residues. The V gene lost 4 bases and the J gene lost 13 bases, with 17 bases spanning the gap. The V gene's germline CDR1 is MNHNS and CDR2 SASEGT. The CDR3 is CASSAGLLLGQHF. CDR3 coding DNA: TGTGCCAGCAGTGCGGGACTTCTGCTCGGACAGCATTTT.

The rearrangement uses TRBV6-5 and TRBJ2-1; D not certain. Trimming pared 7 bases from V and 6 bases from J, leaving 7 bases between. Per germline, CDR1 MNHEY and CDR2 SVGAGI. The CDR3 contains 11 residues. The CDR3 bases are TGTGCCAGCACAGTTAGCAATGAGCAGTTCTTC. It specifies CASTVSNEQFF.

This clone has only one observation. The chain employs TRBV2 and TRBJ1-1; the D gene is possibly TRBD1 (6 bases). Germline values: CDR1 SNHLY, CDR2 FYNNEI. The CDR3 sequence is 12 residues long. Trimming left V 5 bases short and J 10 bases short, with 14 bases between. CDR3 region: CASSPTGAGAFF. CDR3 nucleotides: TGTGCCAGCAGTCCGACGGGGGCGGGAGCTTTCTTT. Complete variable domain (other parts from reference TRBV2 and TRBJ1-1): EPEVTQTPSHQVTQMGQEVILRCVPISNHLYFYWYRQILGQKVEFLVSFYNNEISEKSEIFDDQFSVERPDGSNFTLKIRSTKLEDSAMYFCASSPTGAGAFFGQGTRLTVV.

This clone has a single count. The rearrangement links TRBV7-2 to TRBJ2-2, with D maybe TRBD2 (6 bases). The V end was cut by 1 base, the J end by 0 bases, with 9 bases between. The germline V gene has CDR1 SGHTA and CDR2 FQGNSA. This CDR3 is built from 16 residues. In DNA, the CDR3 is TGTGCCAGCAGCTTAGAGCCTAGCGCGAACACCGGGGAGCTGTTTTTT. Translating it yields CASSLEPSANTGELFF.

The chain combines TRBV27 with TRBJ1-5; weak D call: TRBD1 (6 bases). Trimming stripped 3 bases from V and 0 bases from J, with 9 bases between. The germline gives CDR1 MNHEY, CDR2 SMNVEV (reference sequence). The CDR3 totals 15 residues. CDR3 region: CASSLWGLSNQPQHF. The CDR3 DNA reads TGTGCCAGCAGTTTGTGGGGGCTTAGCAATCAGCCCCAGCATTTT.